This entry features one T cell receptor (beta chain) sequence. Germline CDR1 reads SGHRS; CDR2 reads YFSETQ. Trimming removed 4 bases at V and 1 base at J, with 9 bases between. CDR3 size: 14 residues. Template material for amplifying TCR beta CDR3 regions consisted of RNA transcripts. First-round RT-PCR targeting the TCR CDR3 was performed with the HTBI primer set. TCRdb processed the multiplex PCR reads anew with MiXCR; each CDR3 protein has one entry. Here the sample spans hundreds of thousands of distinct CDR3 sequences, under 20% being singletons. This sample stems from a study of T cells in Graves' hyperthyroidism and ophthalmopathy. For the diagnoses, clinical symptoms, serum thyroxine and TRAb, thyroid ultrasound and orbital computed tomography were used. The sample, blood from the first hyperthyroidism diagnosis, precedes any ophthalmopathy symptoms.

The rearrangement links TRBV5-1 to TRBJ1-3; TRBD1 is a possible D gene (5 bases). The clonotype comes from a woman between 45 and 60 years old with Graves' hyperthyroidism that later progressed to Graves' ophthalmopathy. Sample: blood. CDR3 sequence: CASSATESGNTIYF. For the CDR3, the DNA is TGCGCCAGCAGCGCGACAGAATCTGGAAACACCATATATTTT.